The rows below give T cell receptor beta chains drawn from one sample of a study of T cell changes during pregnancy in multiple sclerosis. Only in-frame clones appear in the TCRdb table, and some are missing; sequencing was by immunoSEQ multiplex PCR. The repertoire holds tens of thousands of clones, with less than 95% as singletons. The material sequenced was peripheral blood, taken in the second trimester of pregnancy. These TCRs come from a female donor in good health, enrolled as a control in a pregnancy study. Both conserved end residues are part of each CDR3. Fields, in order: D gene, J gene, clone size, V gene, CDR3 DNA, CDR3 protein. D genes are given only for firm matches. Size values are once, few and many counts, or a class for expanded clones, and some rows have none.

>-|TRBJ2-7|-|TRBV29-1
TGCAGCGTTCATGGGGCTGGGGGCGGGTACGAGCAGTACTTC
CSVHGAGGGYEQYF
>-|TRBJ2-2|-|TRBV28
TGTGCCAGCAGTCCCCAGGCGCCCGGGGAGCTGTTTTTT
CASSPQAPGELFF
>-|TRBJ2-3|-|TRBV7-2
TGTGCCAGCAGCCTAGGCGGACTACGATCGCGGGATACGCAGTATTTT
CASSLGGLRSRDTQYF
>TRBD2|TRBJ2-3|-|TRBV7-2
TGTGCCAGCAGCTTAGCTAGCGGGGGGGCGGTAGATACGCAGTATTTT
CASSLASGGAVDTQYF
>TRBD2|TRBJ2-7|-|TRBV28
TGTGCCAGCAGTGGGGGGGTTTCCTACGAGCAGTACTTC
CASSGGVSYEQYF
>-|TRBJ2-1|-|TRBV6-1
TGTGCCAGCAGTCCCCCAGGCAGGAATGAGCAGTTCTTC
CASSPPGRNEQFF
>TRBD1|TRBJ1-2|-|TRBV4-2
TGTGCCAGCAGCCAAGATCGGACAGGGGCTGGCTACACCTTC
CASSQDRTGAGYTF
>-|TRBJ2-3|-|TRBV5-4
TGTGCCAGCAGCTACACACGCACAGATACGCAGTATTTT
CASSYTRTDTQYF
>-|TRBJ1-2|-|TRBV5-6
TGTGCCAGCAGCTTGTGGCAGTCTAACTATGGCTACACCTTC
CASSLWQSNYGYTF
>-|TRBJ2-7|-|TRBV4-2
TGTGCCAGCAGCCAAGAGGATGGGACTCCGCACGAGCAGTACTTC
CASSQEDGTPHEQYF
>TRBD1|TRBJ2-1|-|TRBV4-1
TGCGCCAGCAGCCCACCAGGACAGGGAGGTGAGCAGTTCTTC
CASSPPGQGGEQFF
>-|TRBJ2-7|-|TRBV30
TGTGCCTGGAGTAGCGGAAACACCTACGAGCAGTACTTC
CAWSSGNTYEQYF
>-|TRBJ2-3|-|TRBV7-9
TGTGCCAGCAGCGAGGGGGTTTATACGCAGTATTTT
CASSEGVYTQYF
>-|TRBJ2-4|once|TRBV19
TGTGCCAGTAGTATAGGTGGAGGGGGCGCGGACATTCAGTACTTC
CASSIGGGGADIQYF
>TRBD2|TRBJ2-7|-|TRBV7-8
TGTGCCAGCACCCCTTCTCGGACTAGCGGCCCTTACGAGCAGTACTTC
CASTPSRTSGPYEQYF
>TRBD1|TRBJ1-1|few|TRBV5-4
TGTGCCAGCAGCGGGACAGGGGATACGGCTTTCTTT
CASSGTGDTAFF
>-|TRBJ2-1|-|TRBV28
TGTGCCAGCAGTTCCGCGGGGCCACGGGACAATGAGCAGTTCTTC
CASSSAGPRDNEQFF
>TRBD2|TRBJ2-1|-|TRBV5-1
TGCGCCAGCAGCTTGGATTCGGGGACTAGGACCAGTGAGCAGTTCTTC
CASSLDSGTRTSEQFF
>-|TRBJ2-5|-|TRBV29-1
TGCAGCGCTAAACAGGGTACCCACTTCCAAGAGACCCAGTACTTC
CSAKQGTHFQETQYF
>TRBD1|TRBJ1-2|-|TRBV2
TGTGCCAGCAGATCGGACAGGGGCGACTATGGCTACACCTTC
CASRSDRGDYGYTF
>TRBD1|TRBJ2-7|-|TRBV5-1
TGCGCCAGCAGCGAGGCAGGGGGCAAATACGAGCAGTACTTC
CASSEAGGKYEQYF
>-|TRBJ2-7|-|TRBV11-2
TGTGCCAGCAGCTTAGTCCCCGGCTACGAGCAGTACTTC
CASSLVPGYEQYF
>-|TRBJ1-1|-|TRBV25-1
TGTGCCAGCAGTGAGGAGGAGAAAGTCCCTCCTGAAGCTTTCTTT
CASSEEEKVPPEAFF
>-|TRBJ1-2|-|TRBV5-3
TGTGCCAGAAGCTTGCTTCAGCGTCGGAACTATGGCTACACCTTC
CARSLLQRRNYGYTF
>TRBD1|TRBJ1-2|few|TRBV29-1
TGCAGCGGACAGGGCAACTATGGCTACACCTTC
CSGQGNYGYTF
>-|TRBJ2-3|-|TRBV5-1
TGCGCCAGTTCACAGGGTTTCGCAGATACGCAGTATTTT
CASSQGFADTQYF
>TRBD1|TRBJ2-5|-|TRBV25-1
TGTGCCAGCAGTCCTGGACAGGGTCTAGAGACCCAGTACTTC
CASSPGQGLETQYF
>-|TRBJ2-7|-|TRBV27
TGTGCCAGCAAAATTGACGACAGGCGCTACGAGCAGTACTTC
CASKIDDRRYEQYF
>-|TRBJ2-3|-|TRBV15
TGTGCCACCAGCAATGCTATCACAGATACGCAGTATTTT
CATSNAITDTQYF
>-|TRBJ1-1|-|TRBV5-5
TGTGCCAGCAGCTTGCTAGGGGGGGCGGGTAACACTGAAGCTTTCTTT
CASSLLGGAGNTEAFF
>-|TRBJ2-3|-|TRBV6-5
TGTGCCAGCAGTTACTCCCCGACTAGTACAGATACGCAGTATTTT
CASSYSPTSTDTQYF
>-|TRBJ1-1|-|TRBV19
TGTGCCAGTAGGATCACCGGTGCCTTGAACACTGAAGCTTTCTTT
CASRITGALNTEAFF
>TRBD1|TRBJ1-4|-|TRBV5-1
TGCGCCAGCAGCACCAGGACAGGGAGTACTTTTTTAAGTGAAAAACTGTTTTTT
CASSTRTGSTFLSEKLFF